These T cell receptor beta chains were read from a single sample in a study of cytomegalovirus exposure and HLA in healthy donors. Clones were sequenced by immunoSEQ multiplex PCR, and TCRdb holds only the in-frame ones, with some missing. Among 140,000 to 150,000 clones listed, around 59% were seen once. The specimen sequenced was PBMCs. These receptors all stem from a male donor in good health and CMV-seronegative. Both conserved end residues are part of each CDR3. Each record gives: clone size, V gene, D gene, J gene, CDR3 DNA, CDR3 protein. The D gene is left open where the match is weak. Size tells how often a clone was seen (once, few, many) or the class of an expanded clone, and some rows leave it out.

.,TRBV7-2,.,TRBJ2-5,TGTGCCAGCAGCTTAGCTGCCAGACAAGAGACCCAGTACTTC,CASSLAARQETQYF
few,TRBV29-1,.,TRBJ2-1,TGCAGCGTTAGGGAGGACTTATACAATGAGCAGTTCTTC,CSVREDLYNEQFF
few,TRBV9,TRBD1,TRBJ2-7,TGTGCCAGCAGCGTAGCGGACAGGGCCTACGAGCAGTACTTC,CASSVADRAYEQYF
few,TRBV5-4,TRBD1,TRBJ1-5,TGTGCCAGCAGCCCGGACAGGGGTGAAAGTCAGCCCCAGCATTTT,CASSPDRGESQPQHF
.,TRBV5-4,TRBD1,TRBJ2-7,TGTGCCAGCAGCTCCGGGACAGGGCCCTACGAGCAGTACTTC,CASSSGTGPYEQYF
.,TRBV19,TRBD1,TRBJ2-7,TGTGCCAGTAGTACACCGGGACAGGGGTACGAGCAGTACTTC,CASSTPGQGYEQYF
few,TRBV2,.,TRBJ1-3,TGTGCCAGCAGTGCGAGTAACTCTGGAAACACCATATATTTT,CASSASNSGNTIYF
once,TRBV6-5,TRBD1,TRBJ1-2,TGTGCCAGCAGTGGCTACAGGGGGCTTGGCTACACCTTC,CASSGYRGLGYTF
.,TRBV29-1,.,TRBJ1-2,TGCAGCGTTGAGGCAGGGACTAGCTACACCTTC,CSVEAGTSYTF
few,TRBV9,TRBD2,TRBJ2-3,TGTGCCAGCAGCACCAGACTAGCGGGCGGAGGGGAAGATACGCAGTATTTT,CASSTRLAGGGEDTQYF
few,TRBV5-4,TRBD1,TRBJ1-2,TGTGCCAGCAGCTTGGACCCTAAGGGTTACAGGGGGCACGGTGGCTACACCTTC,CASSLDPKGYRGHGGYTF
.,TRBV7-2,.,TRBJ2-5,TGTGCCAGCAGCGCGCCCACTAATCAAGAGACCCAGTACTTC,CASSAPTNQETQYF